This entry lists 25 T cell receptor beta chains sequenced from one sample in a study of T cell repertoires in cytomegalovirus infection (dated by TCRdb to about 2019). The antigens of these receptors remain unknown. TCRdb shows the sequencer as Illumina HiSeq 1500. In TCRdb, the public reads were trimmed at Q25 with fastp and aligned with MiXCR, with productive beta chains retained. Rows are combined by CDR3 protein, so each entry shows the most common genes and DNA. The sample data list 60,000 to 75,000 distinct CDR3 sequences, and 22% of these were observed just once. The ten largest clones add up to 79% of the sample. The sequenced sample was PBMCs, sequenced either directly or after in vitro stimulation (not recorded which). These TCRs come from a human donor in good health (CMV status not recorded). Some clones in this sample may be carry-over from other donors' samples.

The chain uses TRBV29-1 and TRBJ1-1, with D unclear. The V end was cut by 3 bases, the J end by 3 bases, with 11 bases between. Germline values: CDR1 SQVTM, CDR2 ANQGSEA. This CDR3 is built from 13 residues. Here the CDR3 reads CSVDIFVDTEAFF. DNA of the CDR3: TGCAGCGTTGATATTTTCGTAGACACTGAAGCTTTCTTT.

The gene calls are TRBV4-2 and TRBJ2-7, with TRBD2 identical over 12 bases. CDR3 length equals 17 residues. V shed 2 bases, J shed 1 base, and the junction held 6 bases outside the gene matches. The germline gives CDR1 LGHNA, CDR2 YNFKEQ. The chain's CDR3 is CASSQLTSGSWSYEQYF. The CDR3 DNA reads as TGTGCCAGCAGCCAATTGACTAGCGGGAGTTGGTCCTACGAGCAGTACTTC.

V gene TRBV23-1 combines with J gene TRBJ2-5; 7 positions agree with TRBD1. TRBV23-1 is sorted into the ORF group, with uncertain function. This CDR3 is built from 17 residues. J lost 0 bases, V lost 2 bases, and 9 bases had no gene match. CDR3 sequence reads: CASSQPTHRGYQETQYF. The CDR3 bases are TGCGCCAGCAGTCAACCGACCCACAGGGGATACCAAGAGACCCAGTACTTC.

The chain couples TRBV7-8 to TRBJ1-5, with unresolved D. Germline lookup yields CDR1 SGHVS and CDR2 FQNEAQ. The V and J ends lost 4 bases and 3 bases respectively, with 19 bases between them. This CDR3 has 17 amino acids. The CDR3 nucleotides read TGTGCCAGCAGCTCGTTACGATTCCAGGTACACAATCAGCCCCAGCATTTT. Protein: CASSSLRFQVHNQPQHF.

This clonotype has a count of ten or more. DNA for the CDR3: TGTGCCAGCAGTTTAAATCAGCCCCAGCATTTT. Translated, it gives CASSLNQPQHF. The rearrangement links TRBV28 to TRBJ1-5; D gene uncertain. The CDR3 is 11 residues long. The V end lost 2 bases, the J end lost 4 bases, and 0 bases lay between the germline ends. Germline-derived CDR1 and CDR2 are MDHEN and SYDVKM. The full variable domain, rest sourced from reference TRBV28 and TRBJ1-5, is DVKVTQSSRYLVKRTGEKVFLECVQDMDHENMFWYRQDPGLGLRLIYFSYDVKMKEKGDIPEGYSVSREKKERFSLILESASTNQTSMYLCASSLNQPQHFGDGTRLSIL.

The V and J genes are TRBV5-4 and TRBJ1-1; no reliable D call. This CDR3 is 14 amino acids long. Trimming pared 0 bases from V and 4 bases from J, leaving 10 bases between. Germline assignment: CDR1 SGHNT and CDR2 YYREEE (reference sequence). In DNA, the CDR3 is TGTGCCAGCAGCTTGGTGTCGGGAGCCACTGAAGCTTTCTTT. It yields the protein CASSLVSGATEAFF.

The chain combines TRBV5-1 with TRBJ1-3, with a tentative D call TRBD1 (5 bases). CDR1 SGHRS and CDR2 YFSETQ come from the germline V gene. CDR3 size: 15 residues. V was clipped by 4 bases and J by 4 bases, with 15 bases between them. Here the CDR3 reads CASSLAPGLGNTIYF. The CDR3 DNA reads as TGCGCCAGCAGCCTCGCACCGGGGCTGGGAAACACCATATATTTT.

The sample holds many counts of this clonotype. V is TRBV7-8 and J is TRBJ1-2, with TRBD1 matching over 7 bases. The V gene's germline CDR1 is SGHVS and CDR2 FQNEAQ. Unmatched junction bases numbered 7, after V lost 5 bases and J lost 7 bases. This CDR3 has 13 residues. CDR3 loop: CASSLDRAGGYTF. The CDR3 bases are TGTGCCAGCAGCCTAGACAGGGCTGGTGGCTACACCTTC.

The V gene is TRBV9, the J gene TRBJ1-1, with D possibly TRBD1 on 5 matching bases. This CDR3 contains 16 residues. Germline CDR1 SGDLS, CDR2 YYNGEE. V was pared by 0 bases and J by 1 base, with 13 bases between. The CDR3 loop reads CASSVGTGRTNTEAFF. CDR3 nucleotides: TGTGCCAGCAGCGTAGGGACGGGACGGACGAACACTGAAGCTTTCTTT.

In its sample, this clonotype was seen many times. V and J are TRBV7-8 and TRBJ2-1, with 7 bases fitting TRBD2. CDR1 and CDR2 (germline): SGHVS, FQNEAQ. This CDR3 is 14 amino acids long. V trimming: 1 base; J trimming: 6 bases; junction bases outside the gene matches: 3. CDR3 DNA sequence: TGTGCCAGCAGCTTAGGCGGGAGCTTCAATGAGCAGTTCTTC. It is translated as CASSLGGSFNEQFF.

This clonotype was counted ten times or more. The chain carries TRBV7-2 and TRBJ2-1, with TRBD2 as a possible D gene (5 bases). The V and J ends lost 5 bases and 7 bases respectively, with 9 bases between them. The CDR3 is made up of 12 amino acids. Germline-derived CDR1 and CDR2 are SGHTA and FQGNSA. CDR3 sequence (DNA): TGTGCCAGCAGCCCCGAGCGGAATGAGCAGTTCTTC. It is translated as CASSPERNEQFF. The full variable domain, in which reference TRBV7-2 and TRBJ2-1 provide the parts outside the CDR3, is GAGVSQSPSNKVTEKGKDVELRCDPISGHTALYWYRQSLGQGLEFLIYFQGNSAPDKSGLPSDRFSAERTGGSVSTLTIQRTQQEDSAVYLCASSPERNEQFFGPGTRLTVL.

The chain uses TRBV2 and TRBJ1-2; D is undetermined. This CDR3 has 13 amino acids. The germline V gene encodes CDR1 SNHLY and CDR2 FYNNEI. V was pared by 1 base and J by 0 bases, with 3 bases between. In DNA form, the CDR3 reads TGTGCCAGCAGTGAAGGGGCTAACTATGGCTACACCTTC. It codes for CASSEGANYGYTF.

This clonotype was picked up many times. The chain uses TRBV12-3 or TRBV12-4 and TRBJ1-6; D remains unclear. V lost 4 bases and J 7 bases, leaving 14 bases between the germline ends. This CDR3 spans 15 amino acids. The CDR3 protein is CASSWLRVGNSPLHF. The CDR3 region has the DNA TGTGCCAGCAGTTGGCTGAGGGTTGGCAATTCACCCCTCCACTTT.

This chain joins TRBV30 and TRBJ1-2, with D uncertain. CDR1 and CDR2 from the germline V gene are GTSNPN and SVGIG (reference sequence). The CDR3 spans 12 residues. Trimming pared 3 bases from V and 7 bases from J, leaving 12 bases between. CDR3 amino acids: CAWSLAWGGYTF. The CDR3 DNA reads as TGTGCCTGGAGCCTCGCCTGGGGTGGCTACACCTTC.

Here the CDR3 reads CSAPQVNSNQPQHF. The CDR3 region has the DNA TGCAGTGCACCCCAAGTTAATAGCAATCAGCCCCAGCATTTT. The chain links TRBV20-1 to TRBJ1-5, with no clear D. Germline CDR1 and CDR2: DFQATT and SNEGSKA (reference sequence). The CDR3 totals 14 residues. V dropped 6 bases and J dropped 0 bases, with 12 bases sitting between them.

In this sample, this clonotype turned up many times. This rearrangement joins TRBV7-3 to TRBJ2-1; 7 bases agree with TRBD2. The CDR3 covers 15 residues. CDR1 is SGHTA, CDR2 FQGTGA, per germline. J was trimmed by 4 bases and V by 1 base; bases with no gene match: 4. Here the CDR3 reads CASSLNQREYNEQFF. The CDR3, as DNA: TGTGCCAGCAGCTTAAACCAGCGGGAATACAATGAGCAGTTCTTC.

The chain couples TRBV4-1 to TRBJ1-2; 10 bases align to TRBD1. Germline-derived CDR1 and CDR2 are MGHRA and YSYEKL. The ends lost 4 bases at V and 2 bases at J; junction bases unmatched: 4. The CDR3 totals 15 residues. CDR3 nucleotides: TGCGCCAGCAGCCTCCGGGACAGGGGAAACTATGGCTACACCTTC. Translation gives CASSLRDRGNYGYTF.

This chain links TRBV29-1 with TRBJ1-2; TRBD1 is a possible D gene (5 bases). CDR3 size: 14 residues. Germline V gene data show CDR1 as SQVTM and CDR2 as ANQGSEA. CDR3 amino acids: CISGCRGGRRGYTF. The CDR3 coding sequence is TGCATCTCTGGTTGTCGGGGGGGGAGGAGGGGCTACACCTTC.

The chain is built from TRBV5-4 and TRBJ2-3, with D hard to call. Germline V gives CDR1 SGHNT, CDR2 YYREEE (reference sequence). V lost 1 base and J 7 bases, leaving 7 bases between the germline ends. The CDR3 totals 12 residues. The CDR3: CASSLRGYTQYF. CDR3 DNA: TGTGCCAGCAGCTTGAGAGGTTATACGCAGTATTTT.

In this sample, this clonotype turned up many times. The J gene is TRBJ2-1, the V gene TRBV7-8; perhaps TRBD2 as D (6 bases). CDR1 is SGHVS, CDR2 FQNEAQ, per germline. V dropped 1 base and J dropped 2 bases, with 12 bases sitting between them. The CDR3 is made up of 16 amino acids. CDR3 protein: CASSLGWGETYNEQFF. DNA of the CDR3: TGTGCCAGCAGCTTAGGGTGGGGGGAAACCTACAATGAGCAGTTCTTC.

The chain recombines TRBV6-1 with TRBJ1-5, with a possible D match to TRBD1 (5 bases). The CDR3 is 14 residues long. Looked up from germline, CDR1 is MNHNS and CDR2 is SASEGT. Deletions cut 5 bases from V and 3 bases from J, with 11 bases between. CDR3 in amino acids: CASSRRQNNQPQHF. The CDR3 DNA sequence: TGTGCCAGCAGTAGGAGACAGAACAATCAGCCCCAGCATTTT.

The V gene is TRBV6-5, the J gene TRBJ2-2; TRBD2 matches at 10 bases. The CDR3 runs to 15 residues. The trim removed 4 bases at V and 1 base at J, leaving 0 bases unmatched. Germline V lookup: CDR1 MNHEY, CDR2 SVGAGI. The CDR3 here is CASSWTSGNTGELFF. In DNA, the CDR3 is TGTGCCAGCAGTTGGACTAGCGGGAACACCGGGGAGCTGTTTTTT.

This clonotype was seen repeatedly, ten times or more. The genes are TRBV7-6 and TRBJ1-1, with a weak D call TRBD1 (5 bases). CDR3 length: 13 amino acids. CDR1 is SGHVS and CDR2 is FNYEAQ in the germline V gene. The V end lost 4 bases, the J end lost 2 bases, and 8 bases lay between the germline ends. CDR3 protein: CASSSRGNTEAFF. In DNA form, the CDR3 reads TGTGCCAGCAGCTCCCGGGGCAACACTGAAGCTTTCTTT. Combining the CDR3 with reference TRBV7-6 and TRBJ1-1 gives the whole variable domain GAGVSQSPRYKVTKRGQDVALRCDPISGHVSLYWYRQALGQGPEFLTYFNYEAQQDKSGLPNDRFSAERPEGSISTLTIQRTEQRDSAMYRCASSSRGNTEAFFGQGTRLTVV.

This clonotype turned up a few times. The CDR3 protein is CASSQVSGSATDTQYF. The CDR3 region has the DNA TGTGCCAGCAGCCAAGTTAGCGGGAGTGCAACAGATACGCAGTATTTT. The V gene is TRBV4-2, the J gene TRBJ2-3, with 9 bases aligning to TRBD2. The CDR3 length is 16 residues. V shed 1 base, J shed 3 bases, and the junction held 5 bases outside the gene matches. Germline-derived CDR1 and CDR2 are LGHNA and YNFKEQ.

The CDR3 loop reads CASSFGQVGQPQHF. The CDR3 bases are TGTGCCAGCAGTTTTGGACAGGTGGGGCAGCCCCAGCATTTT. The chain has TRBV12-3 or TRBV12-4 and TRBJ1-5; TRBD1 matches 7 bases. There are 14 residues in the CDR3. Trimming cost V 3 bases and J 7 bases; bases outside gene matches: 6.